Shown below are 25 T cell receptor beta chains from a single sample sequenced in a study of T-cell memory formation after mild COVID-19. TCRdb re-called the 5' RACE reads through MiXCR, storing one row per CDR3 protein. This sample has just over 400,000 distinct CDR3 sequences; around a quarter occur once, and the top ten carry around 13%. Source material: PBMCs or a T cell subset sorted from them (not recorded which). All receptors derive from an adult woman who had mild COVID-19 (a few samples of this study predate the infection). Cell type and time point are not known.

The V gene is TRBV4-1, the J gene TRBJ1-4, with D tentatively TRBD1 (5 bases). CDR1 is MGHRA and CDR2 is YSYEKL in the germline V gene. The germline V and J ends were trimmed by 1 base and 4 bases, with 10 bases remaining between them. The CDR3 runs 15 residues. The CDR3 region has the DNA TGCGCCAGCAGCCAAGTGACAGTCCTTAATGAAAAACTGTTTTTT. It is translated as CASSQVTVLNEKLFF.

The rearrangement joins TRBV7-2 to TRBJ2-3; no definite D call. With 2 bases removed from V and 0 bases from J, the gap between germline ends came to 6 bases. The CDR3 has 14 residues. Germline CDR1 SGHTA, CDR2 FQGNSA. CDR3 sequence reads: CASSLSASTDTQYF. The CDR3, as DNA: TGTGCCAGCAGCTTATCAGCGAGCACAGATACGCAGTATTTT.

This clonotype was seen a handful of times. The V call is TRBV7-2, the J call TRBJ2-6; 9 bases align to TRBD1. V lost 6 bases to trimming and J lost 0 bases; unmatched junction nucleotides: 12. The CDR3 spans 19 residues. Looked up from germline, CDR1 is SGHTA and CDR2 is FQGNSA. This CDR3 reads CASRGYHRGPGSGANVLTF. CDR3 coding DNA: TGTGCCAGCAGAGGATATCACAGGGGGCCCGGCTCTGGGGCCAACGTCCTGACTTTC.

This rearrangement joins TRBV13 to TRBJ2-7; D may be TRBD1 (10 bases). Trimming stripped 5 bases from V and 5 bases from J, with 22 bases between. This CDR3 region has 16 residues. Germline loops: CDR1 PRHDT, CDR2 FYEKMQ (reference sequence). The DNA of the CDR3 is TGTGCCAGCAGCCTAGCGGGACAGGGGAGAAGAGACGAGCAGTACTTC. Translating gives CASSLAGQGRRDEQYF.

This clonotype was recorded a few times. The junction differs from germline at one of its ends, possibly a read error. This sequence joins TRBV5-4 and TRBJ2-5; TRBD2 matches 7 bases. Germline lookup yields CDR1 SGHNT and CDR2 YYREEE (reference sequence). The CDR3 extends over 12 amino acids. CDR3 loop: CASSSDGRELVF. In DNA form, the CDR3 reads TGTGCCAGCAGCTCGGACGGGCGGGAGTTGGTCTTC. The entire variable domain, with the rest obtained from reference TRBV5-4 and TRBJ2-5, is as follows: ETGVTQSPTHLIKTRGQQVTLRCSSQSGHNTVSWYQQALGQGPQFIFQYYREEENGRGNFPPRFSGLQFPNYSSELNVNALELDDSALYLCASSSDGRELVFGPGTRLLVL.

The CDR3 sequence: CASRADRGPLEQYF. CDR3 DNA sequence: TGTGCCAGCAGAGCGGACAGGGGCCCTCTCGAGCAGTACTTC. The chain combines TRBV6-1 with TRBJ2-7; 9 bases agree with TRBD1. From germline, CDR1 is MNHNS and CDR2 SASEGT. Losses at the gene ends were 6 bases for V and 6 bases for J; bases not matched to a gene: 9. CDR3 size: 14 residues.

This chain links TRBV10-3 with TRBJ2-2, with D maybe TRBD2 (5 bases). The CDR3 has 15 amino acids. The ends were cut back, 2 bases at V and 5 bases at J, with 12 bases in the middle. Germline loops: CDR1 ENHRY, CDR2 SYGVKD. For the CDR3, the DNA is TGTGCCATCAGTGAGAGAGGGCCGCCGACCGGGGAGCTGTTTTTT. This codes for CAISERGPPTGELFF.

This clonotype has a handful of counts. This rearrangement joins TRBV4-2 to TRBJ2-7, with 8 bases that match TRBD1. V dropped 0 bases and J dropped 4; count of bases not matched to a gene: 8. This CDR3 is built from 16 residues. In germline, CDR1 is LGHNA, CDR2 YNFKEQ. This chain's CDR3 is CASSQDGAGGAYEQYF. In DNA form, the CDR3 reads TGTGCCAGCAGCCAAGATGGGGCAGGGGGCGCGTACGAGCAGTACTTC.

This clonotype came up a few times. This chain connects TRBV15 to TRBJ1-2; D gene ambiguous. The germline gives CDR1 LNHNV, CDR2 YYDKDF (reference sequence). CDR3 length: 12 amino acids. Trimming removed 0 bases from V and 12 bases from J, with 11 bases in between. CDR3 coding DNA: TGTGCCACCAGCAGAGATCTGGAGCTCCACACCTTC. Protein sequence: CATSRDLELHTF.

This clonotype was seen a handful of times. The chain has TRBV6-5 and TRBJ2-3; 12 nucleotides agree with TRBD2. The CDR3 consists of 19 residues. V dropped 0 bases and J dropped 6; count of bases not matched to a gene: 13. Germline assignment: CDR1 MNHEY and CDR2 SVGAGI. CDR3 sequence: CASSYSDILAGGRWDTQYF. CDR3 DNA sequence: TGTGCCAGCAGTTACTCGGATATACTAGCGGGGGGCCGGTGGGATACGCAGTATTTT.

The rearrangement joins TRBV10-3 to TRBJ1-4, with TRBD1 matching 9 bases. The CDR3 consists of 18 residues. Germline V gives CDR1 ENHRY, CDR2 SYGVKD. The V segment lost 3 bases and the J segment 8 bases; nucleotides outside the gene matches: 16. The CDR3 sequence: CAISDIPGQGRGGEKLFF. The CDR3 nucleotides are TGTGCCATCAGTGATATTCCAGGACAGGGGCGCGGAGGGGAAAAACTGTTTTTT.

This clonotype was counted only a few times. The chain uses TRBV14 and TRBJ2-4, with a weak D call TRBD2 (5 bases). The V and J ends lost 1 base and 8 bases respectively, with 12 bases between them. Looked up from germline, CDR1 is SGHDN and CDR2 is FVKESK. CDR3 size: 14 residues. CDR3 protein: CASSQGLGRYIQYF. The CDR3 nucleotides are TGTGCCAGCAGCCAAGGGCTGGGGAGATACATTCAGTACTTC.

This clonotype has a handful of counts. The chain recombines TRBV12-3 or TRBV12-4 with TRBJ2-7; tentatively, D is TRBD1 (6 bases). The V end lost 10 bases, the J end lost 6 bases, and 13 bases lay between the germline ends. The CDR3 loop spans 11 amino acids. The DNA for the CDR3 is TGTGCCATTGGGGGCAGGGCCGAGCAGTACTTC. Its protein product is CAIGGRAEQYF.

This clonotype was observed a handful of times. The chain uses TRBV4-2 and TRBJ2-1; TRBD2 agrees at 8 bases. CDR3 size: 15 residues. Germline loops: CDR1 LGHNA, CDR2 YNFKEQ. Trimming took 6 bases from V and 4 from J; bases not matched to a gene: 8. The CDR3 reads CASRPGGPDYNEQFF. The CDR3 DNA reads as TGTGCCAGCAGGCCGGGGGGGCCAGATTACAATGAGCAGTTCTTC.

A few counts support this clonotype. The chain uses TRBV5-1 and TRBJ2-7; 10 nucleotides agree with TRBD2. The junction had 6 bases not matched to a gene; V was cut back by 4 bases and J by 2 bases. CDR1 is SGHRS and CDR2 is YFSETQ in the germline V gene. This CDR3 region has 15 residues. The DNA for the CDR3 is TGCGCCAGCAGCCTCACTAGCGGGGTGACCTACGAGCAGTACTTC. It specifies CASSLTSGVTYEQYF.

This clonotype was found a few times. This rearrangement joins TRBV5-1 to TRBJ1-1; TRBD1 matches at 11 bases. This CDR3 spans 15 amino acids. CDR1 and CDR2 from the germline V gene are SGHRS and YFSETQ. V lost 2 bases to trimming and J lost 7 bases; unmatched junction nucleotides: 7. CDR3 coding DNA: TGCGCCAGCAGCTTAATACTGGGACAGGGGGTTGAAGCTTTCTTT. Amino acid sequence: CASSLILGQGVEAFF.

The CDR3 nucleotides read TGTGCCACCAGCAGAGAGCGGGGGGGTTACAATGAGCAGTTCTTC. Its protein product is CATSRERGGYNEQFF. This sequence joins TRBV15 and TRBJ2-1; 9 bases match TRBD2. The CDR3 is made up of 15 amino acids. The germline V gene encodes CDR1 LNHNV and CDR2 YYDKDF (reference sequence). V shed 0 bases, J shed 4 bases, and the junction held 1 base outside the gene matches. The complete variable domain, with remaining parts taken from reference TRBV15 and TRBJ2-1, reads DAMVIQNPRYQVTQFGKPVTLSCSQTLNHNVMYWYQQKSSQAPKLLFHYYDKDFNNEADTPDNFQSRRPNTSFCFLDIRSPGLGDTAMYLCATSRERGGYNEQFFGPGTRLTVL.

This chain links TRBV20-1 with TRBJ1-1, with 8 bases that match TRBD1. V shed 1 base and J 2 bases; nucleotides not matched to a gene: 6. This CDR3 region has 15 residues. The germline gives CDR1 DFQATT, CDR2 SNEGSKA (reference sequence). The CDR3 DNA is TGCAGTGCTAGAGGACTCGGACAGGGAAACACTGAAGCTTTCTTT. This encodes CSARGLGQGNTEAFF.

The rearrangement links TRBV7-9 to TRBJ2-3; 12 nucleotides agree with TRBD1. The V segment lost 6 bases and the J segment 6 bases; nucleotides outside the gene matches: 10. The CDR3 sequence is 16 residues long. Germline lookup yields CDR1 SEHNR and CDR2 FQNEAQ (reference sequence). In DNA, the CDR3 is TGTGCCAGCAGAGGGGGGACAGGGGGCTTCTTGGATACGCAGTATTTT. Its translation is CASRGGTGGFLDTQYF. The variable domain in full, completed from reference TRBV7-9 and TRBJ2-3, reads DTGVSQNPRHKITKRGQNVTFRCDPISEHNRLYWYRQTLGQGPEFLTYFQNEAQLEKSRLLSDRFSAERPKGSFSTLEIQRTEQGDSAMYLCASRGGTGGFLDTQYFGPGTRLTVL.

This chain joins TRBV5-1 and TRBJ1-5, with 10 bases fitting TRBD1. This CDR3 is built from 14 residues. Trimming took 5 bases from V and 5 from J; bases not matched to a gene: 4. CDR1 is SGHRS and CDR2 is YFSETQ in the germline V gene. This chain's CDR3 is CASRAGTGDQPQHF. The CDR3 region has the DNA TGCGCCAGCAGAGCCGGGACAGGGGATCAGCCCCAGCATTTT.

This chain uses TRBV7-9 with TRBJ2-1, with 7 bases identical to TRBD1. After removal of 5 bases from V and 8 bases from J, the junction contained 9 bases not matched to a gene. CDR1 and CDR2 from the germline V gene are SEHNR and FQNEAQ (reference sequence). The CDR3 is 14 residues long. The CDR3 here is CASSPVTGTDEQFF. The CDR3 DNA is TGTGCCAGCAGCCCGGTGACAGGGACGGATGAGCAGTTCTTC.

This clonotype was detected a few times. The chain couples TRBV4-2 to TRBJ2-7; 7 nucleotides agree with TRBD2. V lost 2 bases, J lost 2 bases, and 3 bases stayed unmatched. The CDR3 consists of 14 residues. Germline V gene lookup returns CDR1 LGHNA and CDR2 YNFKEQ. CDR3 sequence: CASSQPGLAYEQYF. The DNA for the CDR3 is TGTGCCAGCAGCCAACCCGGACTAGCCTACGAGCAGTACTTC.

This sequence joins TRBV24-1 and TRBJ2-3; a possible D gene is TRBD1 (6 bases). The CDR3 loop spans 17 amino acids. Germline lookup yields CDR1 KGHDR and CDR2 SFDVKD. Trimming took 5 bases from V and 0 from J, leaving 17 bases between them. The CDR3: CATSAPYGTHSTDTQYF. The CDR3 DNA sequence: TGTGCCACCAGTGCCCCCTACGGGACACACAGCACAGATACGCAGTATTTT.

The chain carries TRBV7-9 and TRBJ2-2, with D maybe TRBD1 (5 bases). The V gene's germline CDR1 is SEHNR and CDR2 FQNEAQ (reference sequence). The CDR3 has 14 amino acids. CDR3 region: CAHLTSIQGGELFF. The DNA for the CDR3 is TGTGCTCACCTAACAAGCATCCAGGGCGGGGAGCTGTTTTTT.

This chain links TRBV6-1 with TRBJ1-1, with D maybe TRBD1 (5 bases). The CDR3 has 15 residues. Germline CDR1 and CDR2: MNHNS and SASEGT. With 1 base removed from V and 1 base from J, the gap between germline ends came to 10 bases. CDR3 region: CASSEVGTANTEAFF. In nucleotides, the CDR3 is TGTGCCAGCAGTGAAGTGGGGACGGCGAACACTGAAGCTTTCTTT.